The rows below give T cell receptor beta chains drawn from one sample of a study of blood T cell repertoires in COVID-19. Profiling relied on immunoSEQ multiplex PCR, and the TCRdb table lists in-frame clones only, not all of them. Among fewer than 250,000 clones listed, approximately 87% were seen once. The specimen sequenced was peripheral blood. Every receptor here comes from a woman in her sixties or seventies with active or convalescent COVID-19. Both conserved end residues are part of each CDR3. D genes are given only for firm matches. Not every row has a clone size; where given, it reads once, few, many or a size class.

j_call,d_call,v_call,clone_size,cdr3_nt,cdr3_aa
TRBJ1-6,NA,TRBV4-3,few,TGCGCCAGCAGCCAAGGGCCCGGGACAACGATGAGATCACCCCTCCACTTT,CASSQGPGTTMRSPLHF
TRBJ2-1,TRBD2,TRBV3-1/TRBV3-2,NA,TGTGCCAGCAGCCTCCGCGGGGAGGGAGCCTACATCTTC,CASSLRGEGAYIF
TRBJ2-7,TRBD2,TRBV12-5,NA,TGTGCTAGTGGTTTGCCCACTAGCGGCTCCTACGAGCAGTACTTC,CASGLPTSGSYEQYF
TRBJ2-3,TRBD2,TRBV28,NA,TGTGCCAGCAGTTCCCCCGCTACGACGGGAGGGAATACGCAGTATTTT,CASSSPATTGGNTQYF
TRBJ2-3,NA,TRBV2,NA,TGTGCCAGCAAGGGATGGGGCCGAGATACGCAGTATTTT,CASKGWGRDTQYF
TRBJ2-3,TRBD2,TRBV27,NA,TGTGCCAGCAGTTCTCACCTAACTAGCGGGAGGAGGACAGATACGCAGTATTTT,CASSSHLTSGRRTDTQYF
TRBJ2-3,TRBD2,TRBV9,NA,TGTGCCAGCAGCGCAGACTCGCGGGGGGCAGATACGCAGTATTTT,CASSADSRGADTQYF
TRBJ1-2,NA,TRBV9,NA,TGTGCCAGCAGCGTAACCCCAGGGGCCCATGGCTACACCTTC,CASSVTPGAHGYTF
TRBJ1-2,NA,TRBV7-6,once,TGTGCCAGCAGCTTAGCCCCTCTCGGAGGTGGCTACACCTTC,CASSLAPLGGGYTF
TRBJ2-1,TRBD2,TRBV18,once,TGTGCCAGCTCTCCGGGGACTAGCGGGAGTGAGCAGTTCTTC,CASSPGTSGSEQFF
TRBJ2-2,NA,TRBV28,NA,TGTGCCAGCAGTCCCCCACCGGGGGGCGGCACCGGGGAGCTGTTTTTT,CASSPPPGGGTGELFF
TRBJ1-2,TRBD1,TRBV5-5,once,TGTGCCAGCAGCACCGGGACAGGGGGCCTTGGCTACACCTTC,CASSTGTGGLGYTF
TRBJ2-7,TRBD1,TRBV27,NA,TGTGCCAGCAGTTTCTGGAGACAGGGATACGAGCAGTACTTC,CASSFWRQGYEQYF
TRBJ2-7,TRBD1,TRBV6-5,once,TGTGCCAGCACCGCCTTGGGGACAGGGTCCTACGAGCAGTACTTC,CASTALGTGSYEQYF
TRBJ2-7,TRBD1,TRBV6-6,NA,TGTGCCAGCAGTCCCACCGGGACAGCGCCAAGCATTTACGAGCAGTACTTC,CASSPTGTAPSIYEQYF
TRBJ2-2,NA,TRBV4-2,NA,TGTGCCAGCAGCCTATCACGGGGACTTGATTCGAACACCGGGGAGCTGTTTTTT,CASSLSRGLDSNTGELFF
TRBJ2-1,TRBD1,TRBV7-9,NA,TGTGCCAGCAGCTTCAGGGACAGGGTATACAATGAGCAGTTCTTC,CASSFRDRVYNEQFF
TRBJ1-5,NA,TRBV24-1,NA,TGTGCCACCAGTGATTTGCGGGTTCAGCCCCAGCATTTT,CATSDLRVQPQHF
TRBJ1-3,TRBD1,TRBV28,NA,TGTGCCGCCGCCCTGACAGGGATTGGAAACACCATATATTTT,CAAALTGIGNTIYF
TRBJ2-7,NA,TRBV18,NA,TGTGCCAGCTCACCACGGGCAGACAACTCCTACGAGCAGTACTTC,CASSPRADNSYEQYF
TRBJ1-2,TRBD1,TRBV6-6,NA,TGTGCCAGCAGCAAACAGGGGTCCGGCTACACCTTC,CASSKQGSGYTF
TRBJ1-2,NA,TRBV18,NA,TGTGCCAGCTCACCGGGGGCCTCCCTTAGGGGCTACACCTTC,CASSPGASLRGYTF